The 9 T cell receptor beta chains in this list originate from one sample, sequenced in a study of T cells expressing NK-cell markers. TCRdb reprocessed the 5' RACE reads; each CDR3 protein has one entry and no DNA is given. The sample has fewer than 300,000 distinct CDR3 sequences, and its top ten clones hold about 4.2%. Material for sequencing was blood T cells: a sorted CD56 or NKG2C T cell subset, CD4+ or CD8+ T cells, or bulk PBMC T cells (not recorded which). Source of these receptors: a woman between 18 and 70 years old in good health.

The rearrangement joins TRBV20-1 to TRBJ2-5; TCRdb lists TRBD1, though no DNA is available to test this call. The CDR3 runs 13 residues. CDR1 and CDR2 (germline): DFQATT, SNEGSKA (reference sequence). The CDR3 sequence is CSALKGGRETQYF.

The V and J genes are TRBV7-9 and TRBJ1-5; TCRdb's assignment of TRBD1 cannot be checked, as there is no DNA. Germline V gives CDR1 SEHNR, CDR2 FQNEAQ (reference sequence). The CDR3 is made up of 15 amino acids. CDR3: CASSLAAGPGQPQHF.

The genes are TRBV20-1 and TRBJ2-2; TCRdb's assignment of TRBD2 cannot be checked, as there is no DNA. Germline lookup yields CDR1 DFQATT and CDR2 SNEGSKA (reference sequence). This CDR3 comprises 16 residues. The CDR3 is CSARDETSGHTGELFF.

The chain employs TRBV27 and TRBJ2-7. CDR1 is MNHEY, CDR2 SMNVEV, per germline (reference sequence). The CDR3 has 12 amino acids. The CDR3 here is CASRSGRGEQYF.

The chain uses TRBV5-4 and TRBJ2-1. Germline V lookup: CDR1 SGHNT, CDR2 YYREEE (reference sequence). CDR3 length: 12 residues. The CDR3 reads CASSTHNGEQFF.

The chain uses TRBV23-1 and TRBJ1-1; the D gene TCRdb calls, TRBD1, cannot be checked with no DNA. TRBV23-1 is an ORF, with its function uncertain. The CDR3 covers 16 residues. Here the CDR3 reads CASSQPAGTGDTEAFF.

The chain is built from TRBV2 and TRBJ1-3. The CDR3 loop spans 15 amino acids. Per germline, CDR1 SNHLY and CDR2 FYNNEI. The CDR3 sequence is CASSPDGSSGNTIYF.

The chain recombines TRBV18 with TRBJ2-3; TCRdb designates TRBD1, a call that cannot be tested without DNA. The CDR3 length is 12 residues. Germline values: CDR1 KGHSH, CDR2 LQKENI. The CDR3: CASSSRGDTQYF.

This CDR3 is CASRRTGDTYEQYF. J is TRBJ2-7 and V is TRBV5-1; no DNA is available, so the TRBD1 call from TCRdb remains unchecked. Germline loops: CDR1 SGHRS, CDR2 YFSETQ. This CDR3 spans 14 amino acids.